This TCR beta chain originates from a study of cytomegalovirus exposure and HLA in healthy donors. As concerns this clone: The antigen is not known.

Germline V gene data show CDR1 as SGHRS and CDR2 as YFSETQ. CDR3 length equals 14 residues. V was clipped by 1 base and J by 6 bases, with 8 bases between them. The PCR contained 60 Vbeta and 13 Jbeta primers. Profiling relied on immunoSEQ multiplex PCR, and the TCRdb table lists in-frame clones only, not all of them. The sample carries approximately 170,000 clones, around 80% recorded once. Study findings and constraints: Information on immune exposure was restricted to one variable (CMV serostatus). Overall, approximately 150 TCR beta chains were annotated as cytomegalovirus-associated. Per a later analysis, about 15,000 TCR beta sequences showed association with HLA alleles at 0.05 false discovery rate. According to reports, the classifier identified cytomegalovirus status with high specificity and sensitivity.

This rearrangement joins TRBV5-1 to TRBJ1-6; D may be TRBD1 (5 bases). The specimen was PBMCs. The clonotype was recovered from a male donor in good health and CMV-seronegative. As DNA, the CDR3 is TGCGCCAGCAGCTTGTTGGGGGGTAATTCACCCCTCCACTTT. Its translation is CASSLLGGNSPLHF. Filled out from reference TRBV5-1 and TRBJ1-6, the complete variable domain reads KAGVTQTPRYLIKTRGQQVTLSCSPISGHRSVSWYQQTPGQGLQFLFEYFSETQRNKGNFPGRFSGRQFSNSRSEMNVSTLELGDSALYLCASSLLGGNSPLHFGNGTRLTVT.